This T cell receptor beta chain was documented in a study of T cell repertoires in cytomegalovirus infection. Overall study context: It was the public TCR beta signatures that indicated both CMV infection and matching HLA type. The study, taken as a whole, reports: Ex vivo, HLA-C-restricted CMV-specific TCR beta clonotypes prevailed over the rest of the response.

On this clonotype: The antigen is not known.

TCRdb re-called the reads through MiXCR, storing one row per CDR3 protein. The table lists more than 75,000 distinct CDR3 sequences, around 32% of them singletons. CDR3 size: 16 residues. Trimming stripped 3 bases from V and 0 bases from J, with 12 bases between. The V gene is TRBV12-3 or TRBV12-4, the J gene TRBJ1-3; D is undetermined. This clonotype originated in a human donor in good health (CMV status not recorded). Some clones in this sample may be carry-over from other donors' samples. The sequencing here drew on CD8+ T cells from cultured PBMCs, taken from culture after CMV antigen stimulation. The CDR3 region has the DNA TGTGCCAGCAGTTTTCGGTCCGCGGACTCTGGAAACACCATATATTTT. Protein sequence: CASSFRSADSGNTIYF.